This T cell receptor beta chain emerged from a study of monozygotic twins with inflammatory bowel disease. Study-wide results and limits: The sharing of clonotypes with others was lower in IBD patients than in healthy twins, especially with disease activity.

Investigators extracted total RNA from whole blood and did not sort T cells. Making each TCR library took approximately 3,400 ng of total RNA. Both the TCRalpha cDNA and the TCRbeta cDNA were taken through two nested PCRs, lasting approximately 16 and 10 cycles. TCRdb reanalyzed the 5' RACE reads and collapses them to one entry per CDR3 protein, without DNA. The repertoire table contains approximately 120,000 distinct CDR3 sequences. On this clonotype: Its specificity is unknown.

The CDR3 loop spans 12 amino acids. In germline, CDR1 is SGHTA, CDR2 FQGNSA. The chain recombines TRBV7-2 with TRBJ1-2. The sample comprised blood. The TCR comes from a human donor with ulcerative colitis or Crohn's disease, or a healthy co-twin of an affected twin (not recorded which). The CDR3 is CASSLGDYGYTF.